This TCR beta chain was sequenced in a study of neoadjuvant nivolumab and ipilimumab in lung cancer. The study's findings and limits: Compared with tumor-adjacent uninvolved lung, resected tumors showed greater richness and clonality.

TCRdb's copy holds only in-frame clones and misses some; the assay was immunoSEQ multiplex PCR. Of more than 20,000 clones listed, approximately 78% are singletons. Germline-derived CDR1 and CDR2 are MNHNS and SASEGT. Trimming at V came to 8 bases and at J to 3 bases, leaving 3 bases not matched to a gene. The CDR3 sequence is 12 residues long. The table lists this clone with a count of one. The antigen remains unidentified. This chain links TRBV6-1 with TRBJ1-2; 7 positions match TRBD1. This sequence originates from an adult with non-small cell lung cancer. Here the sequenced sample was tumor tissue, taken after neoadjuvant nivolumab, alone or with ipilimumab, at or shortly before surgery. The CDR3 DNA reads TGTGCCAGCGTTACAGGGGACTATGGCTACACCTTC. This encodes CASVTGDYGYTF.